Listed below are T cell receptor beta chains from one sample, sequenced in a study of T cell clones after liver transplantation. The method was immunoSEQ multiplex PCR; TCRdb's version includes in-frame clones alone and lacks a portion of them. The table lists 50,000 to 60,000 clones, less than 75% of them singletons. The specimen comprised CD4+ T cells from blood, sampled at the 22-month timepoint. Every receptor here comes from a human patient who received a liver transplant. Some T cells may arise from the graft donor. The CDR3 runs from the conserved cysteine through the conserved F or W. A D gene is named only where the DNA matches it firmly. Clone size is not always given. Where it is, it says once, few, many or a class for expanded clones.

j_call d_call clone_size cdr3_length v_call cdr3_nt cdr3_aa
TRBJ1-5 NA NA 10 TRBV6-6 TGTGCCAGCAGTGAAGTTGCCCAGCATTTT CASSEVAQHF
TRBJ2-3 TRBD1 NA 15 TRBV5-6 TGTGCCAGCAGTCCACCGGGACAGGGTTTAGATACGCAGTATTTT CASSPPGQGLDTQYF
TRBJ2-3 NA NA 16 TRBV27 TGTGCCAGCAGCGAATTACCGGGACAAAGCACAGATACGCAGTATTTT CASSELPGQSTDTQYF
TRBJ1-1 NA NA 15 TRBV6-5 TGTGCCAGCAGTTACTCCGGGGGGCTAGGTACTGAAGCTTTCTTT CASSYSGGLGTEAFF
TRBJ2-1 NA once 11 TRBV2 TGTGCCAGCAGTGTCATCAATGAGCAGTTCTTC CASSVINEQFF
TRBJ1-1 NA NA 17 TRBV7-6 TGTGCCAGCAGCTTAGCAATACAACAGGGACCTAACACTGAAGCTTTCTTT CASSLAIQQGPNTEAFF
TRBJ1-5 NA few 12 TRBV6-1 TGTGCCAGTCAAGACGGGGATCAGCCCCAGCATTTT CASQDGDQPQHF
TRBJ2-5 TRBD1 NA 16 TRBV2 TGTGCCAGCAGGGCCCTCGGGACAGGAGGGCAAGAGACCCAGTACTTC CASRALGTGGQETQYF
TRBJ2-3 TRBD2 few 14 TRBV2 TGTGCCAGCAGTCTGGGAGGGAGCACAGATACGCAGTATTTT CASSLGGSTDTQYF
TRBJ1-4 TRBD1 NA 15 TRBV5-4 TGTGCCAGCGGGACAGGGGGCAGAACTAATGAAAAACTGTTTTTT CASGTGGRTNEKLFF